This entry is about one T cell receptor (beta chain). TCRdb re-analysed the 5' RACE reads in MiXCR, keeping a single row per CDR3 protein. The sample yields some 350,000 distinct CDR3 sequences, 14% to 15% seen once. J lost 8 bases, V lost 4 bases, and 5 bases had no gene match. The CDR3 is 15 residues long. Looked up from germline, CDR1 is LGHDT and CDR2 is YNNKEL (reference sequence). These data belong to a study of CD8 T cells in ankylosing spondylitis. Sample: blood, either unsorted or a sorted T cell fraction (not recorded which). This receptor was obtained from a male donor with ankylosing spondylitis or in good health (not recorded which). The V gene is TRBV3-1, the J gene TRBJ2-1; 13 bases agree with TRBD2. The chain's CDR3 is CASSPLAGGLYEQFF. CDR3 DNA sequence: TGTGCCAGCAGCCCACTAGCGGGGGGGCTCTATGAGCAGTTCTTC.